The 8 T cell receptor beta chains reported below all come from one sample, sequenced in a study of blood T cell repertoires in COVID-19. TCRdb's table, derived via immunoSEQ multiplex PCR, lists solely in-frame clones and lacks some. This table has roughly 58,000 clones, under 80% appearing once. The sequencing input was PBMCs or T cells enriched from blood (not recorded which). These receptors were collected from a woman in her sixties who had been exposed to COVID-19.

The CDR3 DNA sequence: TGTGCCAGCACGCCAGGGGCTAGCACAGATACGCAGTATTTT. It yields the protein CASTPGASTDTQYF. The V gene is TRBV2, the J gene TRBJ2-3, with D tentatively TRBD1 (6 bases). Trimming shortened V by 7 bases and J by 0 bases, and 11 bases separated the two germline ends. In germline, CDR1 is SNHLY, CDR2 FYNNEI. The CDR3 has 14 amino acids.

This clone came up a few times. The chain is built from TRBV29-1 and TRBJ2-1; 9 nucleotides align to TRBD2. CDR1 and CDR2 (germline): SQVTM, ANQGSEA. The trim removed 7 bases at V and 9 bases at J, leaving 10 bases unmatched. This CDR3 has 13 residues. CDR3: CSAARGGVGEQFF. The CDR3, as DNA: TGCAGCGCAGCGCGCGGGGGGGTGGGTGAGCAGTTCTTC.

This chain uses TRBV20-1 with TRBJ1-2; D call uncertain. Per germline, CDR1 DFQATT and CDR2 SNEGSKA (reference sequence). The germline V and J ends were trimmed by 4 bases and 3 bases, with 6 bases remaining between them. The CDR3 has 11 amino acids. CDR3 amino acids: CSATRDYGYTF. The CDR3 DNA follows: TGCAGTGCTACGCGGGACTATGGCTACACCTTC.

The J gene is TRBJ2-7, the V gene TRBV28, with 11 bases lining up with TRBD2. With V trimmed by 5 bases and J by 4 bases, 10 bases remained unmatched. CDR1 and CDR2 from the germline V gene are MDHEN and SYDVKM. This CDR3 spans 16 amino acids. The DNA for the CDR3 is TGTGCCAGCAGTGCCCGCGGGACTAGCGGAGAGTACGAGCAGTACTTC. Protein sequence: CASSARGTSGEYEQYF.

The rearrangement joins TRBV7-8 to TRBJ2-7; D possibly corresponds to TRBD2 (6 bases). The CDR3 covers 12 residues. Germline assignment: CDR1 SGHVS and CDR2 FQNEAQ. The V end lost 5 bases, the J end lost 7 bases, and 12 bases lay between the germline ends. The CDR3 DNA reads as TGTGCCAGCAGCCTGGAGGGTGGAGAGCAGTACTTC. Translation: CASSLEGGEQYF.

The chain carries TRBV5-5 and TRBJ1-5, with 9 bases matching TRBD1. J gave up 4 bases and V 3 bases, and 11 bases lay outside the gene matches. Germline values: CDR1 SGHKS, CDR2 YYEKEE (reference sequence). The CDR3 extends over 17 amino acids. CDR3 in DNA: TGTGCCAGCAGCTCTGGCCCCGGGACAGGGTTGAATCAGCCCCAGCATTTT. Amino acids: CASSSGPGTGLNQPQHF.

Note on this clone: The sample carries other DNA sequences with the same CDR3. This rearrangement joins TRBV7-2 to TRBJ2-1, with TRBD2 as a possible D gene (6 bases). The CDR3 runs 15 residues. The V end was cut by 0 bases, the J end by 0 bases, with 6 bases between. Per germline, CDR1 SGHTA and CDR2 FQGNSA. In nucleotides, the CDR3 is TGTGCCAGCAGCTTAGCAGCGGGCTCCTACAATGAGCAGTTCTTC. Protein product: CASSLAAGSYNEQFF.

This chain connects TRBV10-3 to TRBJ1-5; D is perhaps TRBD1 (6 bases). The CDR3 sequence is 15 residues long. The ends were cut back, 10 bases at V and 2 bases at J, with 18 bases in the middle. Germline-derived CDR1 and CDR2 are ENHRY and SYGVKD. CDR3 in amino acids: CATSTGTLGNQPQHF. The CDR3, as DNA: TGTGCCACCTCCACCGGGACATTGGGCAATCAGCCCCAGCATTTT.